What follows describes a single TCR beta chain. Its specificity is not known. The data were obtained in a study of blood T cells in healthy people across ages. For the second PCR, which ran for roughly 6 to 12 cycles, a sample-barcoded 5' primer and a J-beta primer mix were used. Using its own MiXCR run on the 5' RACE reads, TCRdb lists one record per CDR3 protein. The sample gives roughly 830,000 distinct CDR3 sequences, 62% of which show up once; roughly 26% is in the top ten. V was pared by 5 bases and J by 9 bases, with 22 bases between. The germline CDR1 and CDR2 sequences are DFQATT and SNEGSKA (reference sequence). CDR3 length: 14 amino acids. Study-wide points: Fewer expanded clones and more diversity marked long-lived versus aged donors. The fall in TCR beta diversity per million T cells was roughly linear with age.

The rearrangement links TRBV20-1 to TRBJ1-1; D remains unclear. The TCR comes from a man aged 30 to 45 in good health. Sequencing used blood. The CDR3 DNA follows: TGCAGTGCTCAGAGGGTTCTAGATAGCCTCCAAGCTTTCTTT. Protein sequence: CSAQRVLDSLQAFF.